One T cell receptor beta chain is described in this entry. Its antigen is not known. Libraries were prepared by immunoSEQ multiplex PCR; TCRdb keeps only in-frame clonotypes and omits some of them. Here the sample spans roughly 100,000 clones, about 87% being singletons. This entry is derived from a study of cytomegalovirus exposure and HLA in healthy donors. Study-wide points: Cytomegalovirus status was reportedly diagnosed by the classifier with high specificity and sensitivity. Subsequent analysis revealed that first-cohort TCR clusters tended to co-occur in the approximately 120 validation repertoires. A list of around 160 TCR beta chains associated with cytomegalovirus was given.

CDR3 size: 17 residues. The trim removed 4 bases at V and 0 bases at J, leaving 8 bases unmatched. CDR1 is MGHRA and CDR2 is YSYEKL in the germline V gene. Sequenced material: PBMCs. The chain links TRBV4-1 to TRBJ1-1; TRBD1 agrees at 10 bases. This receptor was identified in a woman aged 18-30 years in good health and CMV-seropositive. For the CDR3, the DNA is TGCGCCAGCAGCCCAGAGGGACAGGGGATCATGAACACTGAAGCTTTCTTT. Protein sequence: CASSPEGQGIMNTEAFF.